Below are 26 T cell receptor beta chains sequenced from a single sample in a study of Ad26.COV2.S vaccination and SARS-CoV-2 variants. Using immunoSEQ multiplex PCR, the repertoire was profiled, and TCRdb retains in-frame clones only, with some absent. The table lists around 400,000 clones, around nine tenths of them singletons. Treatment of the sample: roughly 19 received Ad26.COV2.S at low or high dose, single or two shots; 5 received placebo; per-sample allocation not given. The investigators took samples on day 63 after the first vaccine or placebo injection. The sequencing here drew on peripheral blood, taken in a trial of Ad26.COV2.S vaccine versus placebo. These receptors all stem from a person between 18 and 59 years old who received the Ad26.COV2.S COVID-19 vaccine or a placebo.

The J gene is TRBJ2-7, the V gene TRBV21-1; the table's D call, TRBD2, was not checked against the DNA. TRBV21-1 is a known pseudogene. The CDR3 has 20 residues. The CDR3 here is CASSKAMGTSGRAPYYEQYF. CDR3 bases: TGTGCCAGCAGCAAAGCGATGGGGACTAGCGGGAGGGCCCCCTACTACGAGCAGTACTTC.

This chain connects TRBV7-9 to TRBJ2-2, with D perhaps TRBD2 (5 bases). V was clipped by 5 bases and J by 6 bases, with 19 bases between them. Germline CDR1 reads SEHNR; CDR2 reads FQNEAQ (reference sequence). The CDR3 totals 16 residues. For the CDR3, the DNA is TGTGCCAGCAGCCCAGCGGCCCTAGTCCCCCCCGGGGAGCTGTTTTTT. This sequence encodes CASSPAALVPPGELFF.

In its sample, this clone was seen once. As DNA, the CDR3 is TGTGCCAGCAGACAACAACAGGGGGCTTGGGAGACCCAGTACTTC. Its protein product is CASRQQQGAWETQYF. The rearrangement uses TRBV27 and TRBJ2-5, with 9 bases matching TRBD1. V was pared by 6 bases and J by 5 bases, with 10 bases of the junction left unmatched. Germline CDR1 MNHEY, CDR2 SMNVEV (reference sequence). The CDR3 is 15 amino acids.

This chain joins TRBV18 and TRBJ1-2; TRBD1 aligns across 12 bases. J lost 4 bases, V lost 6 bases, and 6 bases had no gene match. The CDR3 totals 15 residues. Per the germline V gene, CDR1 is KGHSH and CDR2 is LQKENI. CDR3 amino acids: CASSLGTGGSYGYTF. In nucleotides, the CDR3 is TGTGCCAGCTCCCTTGGGACAGGGGGCAGCTATGGCTACACCTTC. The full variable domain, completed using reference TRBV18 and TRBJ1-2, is NAGVMQNPRHLVRRRGQEARLRCSPMKGHSHVYWYRQLPEEGLKFMVYLQKENIIDESGMPKERFSAEFPKEGPSILRIQQVVRGDSAAYFCASSLGTGGSYGYTFGSGTRLTVV.

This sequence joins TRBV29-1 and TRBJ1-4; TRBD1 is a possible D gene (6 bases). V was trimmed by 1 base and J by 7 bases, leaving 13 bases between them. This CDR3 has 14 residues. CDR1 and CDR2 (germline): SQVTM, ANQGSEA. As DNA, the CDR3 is TGCAGCGTTGAAGTCGGCCAGGGGAGTGAAAAACTGTTTTTT. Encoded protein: CSVEVGQGSEKLFF.

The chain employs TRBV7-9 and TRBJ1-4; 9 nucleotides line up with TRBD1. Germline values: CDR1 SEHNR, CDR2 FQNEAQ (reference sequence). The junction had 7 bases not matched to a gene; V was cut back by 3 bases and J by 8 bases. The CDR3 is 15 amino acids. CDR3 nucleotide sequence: TGTGCCAGCAGCTTTCCCGGGACAGGGCGAGAAAAACTGTTTTTT. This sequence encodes CASSFPGTGREKLFF. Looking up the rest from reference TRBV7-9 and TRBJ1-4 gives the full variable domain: DTGVSQNPRHKITKRGQNVTFRCDPISEHNRLYWYRQTLGQGPEFLTYFQNEAQLEKSRLLSDRFSAERPKGSFSTLEIQRTEQGDSAMYLCASSFPGTGREKLFFGSGTQLSVL.

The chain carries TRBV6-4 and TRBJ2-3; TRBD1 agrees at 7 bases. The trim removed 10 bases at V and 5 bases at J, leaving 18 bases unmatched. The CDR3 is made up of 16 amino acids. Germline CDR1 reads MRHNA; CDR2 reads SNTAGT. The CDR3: CATRGPKRAVVDTQYF. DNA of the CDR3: TGTGCCACTAGGGGGCCTAAGAGGGCGGTTGTAGATACGCAGTATTTT.

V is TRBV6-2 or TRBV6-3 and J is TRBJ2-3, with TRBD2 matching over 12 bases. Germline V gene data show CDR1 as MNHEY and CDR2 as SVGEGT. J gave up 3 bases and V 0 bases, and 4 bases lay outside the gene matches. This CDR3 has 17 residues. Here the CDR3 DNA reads TGTGCCAGCAGTTACTCACCACTAGCGGGAGGAACAGATACGCAGTATTTT. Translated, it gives CASSYSPLAGGTDTQYF.

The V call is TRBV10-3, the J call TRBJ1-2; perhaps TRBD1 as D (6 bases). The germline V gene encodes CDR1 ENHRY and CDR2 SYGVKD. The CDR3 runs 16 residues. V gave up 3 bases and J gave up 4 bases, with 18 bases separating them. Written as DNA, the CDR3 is TGTGCCATCAGTGATAGGACAGTCGGTACTGTCTATGGCTACACCTTC. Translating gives CAISDRTVGTVYGYTF.

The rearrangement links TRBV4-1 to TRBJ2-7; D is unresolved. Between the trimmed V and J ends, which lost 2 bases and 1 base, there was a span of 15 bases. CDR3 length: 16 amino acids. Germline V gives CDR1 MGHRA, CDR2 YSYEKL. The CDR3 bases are TGCGCCAGCAGCCAATCGACGGATCCGGCGTCCTACGAGCAGTACTTC. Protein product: CASSQSTDPASYEQYF.

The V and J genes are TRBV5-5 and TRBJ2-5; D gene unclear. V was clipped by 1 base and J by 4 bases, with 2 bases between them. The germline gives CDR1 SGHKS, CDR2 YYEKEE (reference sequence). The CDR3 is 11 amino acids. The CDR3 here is CASSLLETQYF. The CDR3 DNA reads TGTGCCAGCAGCTTGCTAGAGACCCAGTACTTC.

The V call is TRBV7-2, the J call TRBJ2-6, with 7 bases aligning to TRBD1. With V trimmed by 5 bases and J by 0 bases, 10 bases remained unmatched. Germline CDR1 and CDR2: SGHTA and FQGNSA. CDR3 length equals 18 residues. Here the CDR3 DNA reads TGTGCCAGCAGCCCCCGGGAAGGGGGCCCCTCTGGGGCCAACGTCCTGACTTTC. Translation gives CASSPREGGPSGANVLTF.

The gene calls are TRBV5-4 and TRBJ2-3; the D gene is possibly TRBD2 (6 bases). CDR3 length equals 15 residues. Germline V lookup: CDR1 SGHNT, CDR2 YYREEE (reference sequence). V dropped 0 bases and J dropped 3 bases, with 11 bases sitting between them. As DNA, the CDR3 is TGTGCCAGCAGCTTGGACGGGAGCTGGACAGATACGCAGTATTTT. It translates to CASSLDGSWTDTQYF.

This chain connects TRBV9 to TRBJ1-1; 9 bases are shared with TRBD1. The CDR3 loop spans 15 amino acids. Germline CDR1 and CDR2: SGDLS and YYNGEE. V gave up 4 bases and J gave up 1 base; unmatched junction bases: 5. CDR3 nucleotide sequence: TGTGCCAGCAGCACTAGGACAGGGGAGAACACTGAAGCTTTCTTT. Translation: CASSTRTGENTEAFF.

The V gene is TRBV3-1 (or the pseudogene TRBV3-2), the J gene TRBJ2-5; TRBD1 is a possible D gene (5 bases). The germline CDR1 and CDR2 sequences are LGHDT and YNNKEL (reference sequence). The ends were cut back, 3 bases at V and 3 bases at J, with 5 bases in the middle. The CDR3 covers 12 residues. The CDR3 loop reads CASSQTEETQYF. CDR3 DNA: TGTGCCAGCAGCCAGACAGAAGAGACCCAGTACTTC.

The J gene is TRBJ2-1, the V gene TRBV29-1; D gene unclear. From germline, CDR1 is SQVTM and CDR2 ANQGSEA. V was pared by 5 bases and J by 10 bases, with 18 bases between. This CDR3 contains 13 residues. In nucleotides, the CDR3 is TGCAGCGTTTTCTCGAAGTTGGGTGGAGAGCAGTTCTTC. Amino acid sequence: CSVFSKLGGEQFF.

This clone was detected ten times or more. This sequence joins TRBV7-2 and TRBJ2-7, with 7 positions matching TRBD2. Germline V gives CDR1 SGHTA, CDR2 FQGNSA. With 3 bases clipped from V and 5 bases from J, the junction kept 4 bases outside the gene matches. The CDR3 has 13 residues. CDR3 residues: CASSFAGLDEQYF. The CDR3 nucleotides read TGTGCCAGCAGCTTCGCCGGACTAGACGAGCAGTACTTC.

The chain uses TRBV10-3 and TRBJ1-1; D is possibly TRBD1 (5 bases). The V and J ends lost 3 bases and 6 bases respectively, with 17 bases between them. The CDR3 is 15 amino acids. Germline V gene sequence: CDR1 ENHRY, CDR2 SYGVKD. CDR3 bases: TGTGCCATCAGTGACCCAGACACGGGACCACCTGAAGCTTTCTTT. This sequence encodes CAISDPDTGPPEAFF.

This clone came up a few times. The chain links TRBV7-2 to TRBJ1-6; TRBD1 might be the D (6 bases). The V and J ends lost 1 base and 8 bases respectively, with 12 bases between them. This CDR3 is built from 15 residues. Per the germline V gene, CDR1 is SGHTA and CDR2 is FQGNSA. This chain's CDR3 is CASSLEFRQDSPLHF. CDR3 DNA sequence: TGTGCCAGCAGCTTAGAATTCCGACAGGATTCACCCCTCCACTTT. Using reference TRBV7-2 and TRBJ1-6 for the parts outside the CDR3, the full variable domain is GAGVSQSPSNKVTEKGKDVELRCDPISGHTALYWYRQSLGQGLEFLIYFQGNSAPDKSGLPSDRFSAERTGGSVSTLTIQRTQQEDSAVYLCASSLEFRQDSPLHFGNGTRLTVT.

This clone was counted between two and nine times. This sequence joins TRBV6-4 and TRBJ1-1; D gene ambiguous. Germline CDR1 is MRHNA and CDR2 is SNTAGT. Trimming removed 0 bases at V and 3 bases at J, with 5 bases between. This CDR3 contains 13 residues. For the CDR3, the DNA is TGTGCCAGCAGTGACTCCCAGTACACTGAAGCTTTCTTT. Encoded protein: CASSDSQYTEAFF.

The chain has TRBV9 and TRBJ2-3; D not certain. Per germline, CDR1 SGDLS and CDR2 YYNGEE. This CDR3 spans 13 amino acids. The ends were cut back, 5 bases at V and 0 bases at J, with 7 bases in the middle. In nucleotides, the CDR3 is TGTGCCAGCAGTTCGACTAGCACAGATACGCAGTATTTT. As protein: CASSSTSTDTQYF.

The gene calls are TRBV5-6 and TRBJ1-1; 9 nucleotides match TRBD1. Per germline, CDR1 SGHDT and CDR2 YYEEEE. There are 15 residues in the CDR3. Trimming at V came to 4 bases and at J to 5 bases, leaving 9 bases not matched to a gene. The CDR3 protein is CASSTPGQGRTEAFF. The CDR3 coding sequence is TGTGCCAGCAGCACCCCGGGACAGGGAAGGACTGAAGCTTTCTTT.

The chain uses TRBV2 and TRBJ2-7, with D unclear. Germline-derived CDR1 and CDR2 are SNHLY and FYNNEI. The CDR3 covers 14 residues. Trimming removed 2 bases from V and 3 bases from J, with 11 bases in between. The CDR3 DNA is TGTGCCAGCAGTGAATTGGGCTCCTACTACGAGCAGTACTTC. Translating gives CASSELGSYYEQYF.

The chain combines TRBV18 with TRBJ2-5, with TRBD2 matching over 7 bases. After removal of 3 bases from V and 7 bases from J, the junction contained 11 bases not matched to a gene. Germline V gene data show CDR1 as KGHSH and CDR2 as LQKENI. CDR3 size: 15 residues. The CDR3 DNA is TGTGCCAGCTCACCTAGTCCGGGACTACAGGCGACCCAGTACTTC. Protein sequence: CASSPSPGLQATQYF.

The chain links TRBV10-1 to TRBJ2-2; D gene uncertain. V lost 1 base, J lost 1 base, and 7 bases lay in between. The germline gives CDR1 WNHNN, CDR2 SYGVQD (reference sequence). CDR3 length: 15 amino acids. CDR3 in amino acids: CASSEFSRNTGELFF. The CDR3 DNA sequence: TGCGCCAGCAGTGAGTTCAGTAGGAACACCGGGGAGCTGTTTTTT.

CDR3 sequence: CAWSTGNGNTIYF. In nucleotides, the CDR3 is TGTGCCTGGAGTACGGGGAATGGAAACACCATATATTTT. V and J are TRBV30 and TRBJ1-3; D is ambiguous. V lost 2 bases, J lost 3 bases, and 8 bases lay in between. The CDR3 extends over 13 amino acids. Per germline, CDR1 GTSNPN and CDR2 SVGIG (reference sequence).